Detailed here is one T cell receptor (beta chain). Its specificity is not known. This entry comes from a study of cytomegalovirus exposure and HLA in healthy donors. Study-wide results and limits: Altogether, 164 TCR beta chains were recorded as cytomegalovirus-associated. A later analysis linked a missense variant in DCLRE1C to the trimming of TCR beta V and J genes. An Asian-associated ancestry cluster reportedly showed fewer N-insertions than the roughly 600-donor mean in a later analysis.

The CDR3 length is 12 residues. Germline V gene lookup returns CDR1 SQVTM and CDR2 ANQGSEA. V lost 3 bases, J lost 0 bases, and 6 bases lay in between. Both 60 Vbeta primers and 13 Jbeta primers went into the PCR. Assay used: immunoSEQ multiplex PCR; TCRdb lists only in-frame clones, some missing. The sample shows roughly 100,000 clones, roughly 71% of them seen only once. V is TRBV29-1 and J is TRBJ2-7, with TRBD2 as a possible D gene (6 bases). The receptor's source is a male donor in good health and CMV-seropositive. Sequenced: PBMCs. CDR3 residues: CSVEEGSYEQYF. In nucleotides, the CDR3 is TGCAGCGTTGAGGAGGGCTCCTACGAGCAGTACTTC.